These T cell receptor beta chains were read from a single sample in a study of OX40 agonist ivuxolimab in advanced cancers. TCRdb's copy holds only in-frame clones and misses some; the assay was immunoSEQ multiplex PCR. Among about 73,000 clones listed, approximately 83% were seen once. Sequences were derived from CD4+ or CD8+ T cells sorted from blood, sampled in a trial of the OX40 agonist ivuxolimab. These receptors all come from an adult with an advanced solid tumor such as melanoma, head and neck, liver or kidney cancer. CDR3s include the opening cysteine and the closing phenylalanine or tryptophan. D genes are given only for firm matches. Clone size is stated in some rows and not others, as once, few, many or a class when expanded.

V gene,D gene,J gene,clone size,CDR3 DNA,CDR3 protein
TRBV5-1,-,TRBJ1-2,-,TGCGCCAGCAGCTTGGAGGTAACGGGTGGCTACACCTTC,CASSLEVTGGYTF
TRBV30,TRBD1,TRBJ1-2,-,TGTGCCTGGCACAGAGGACAGGGTAACTATGGCTACACCTTC,CAWHRGQGNYGYTF
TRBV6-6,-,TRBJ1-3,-,TGTGCCAGCAGCGATGGGTCGGCAGGTGGAAACACCATATATTTT,CASSDGSAGGNTIYF
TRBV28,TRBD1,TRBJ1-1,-,TGTGCCAGCAGACCAGGACAGGGGACTACTGAAGCTTTCTTT,CASRPGQGTTEAFF
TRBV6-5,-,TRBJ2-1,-,TGTGCCAGCAGTTACTCGATTCTGAATGAGCAGTTCTTC,CASSYSILNEQFF
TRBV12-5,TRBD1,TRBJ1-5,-,TGTGCTAGTGGTTTGGGCACAGGGGGCAATCAGCCCCAGCATTTT,CASGLGTGGNQPQHF
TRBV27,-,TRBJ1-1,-,TGTGCCAGCAGATCGACAGGAACTGAAGCTTTCTTT,CASRSTGTEAFF
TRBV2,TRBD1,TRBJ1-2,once,TGTGCCAACGACAGGGTCTGGGGCCTTGGCTACACCTTC,CANDRVWGLGYTF
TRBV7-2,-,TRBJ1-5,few,TGTGCCAGCAGCCCCTGGGCCAATCAGCCCCAGCATTTT,CASSPWANQPQHF
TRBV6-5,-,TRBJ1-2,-,TGTGCCAGCAGGCCTTTTGAGGGGAACTATGGCTACACCTTC,CASRPFEGNYGYTF
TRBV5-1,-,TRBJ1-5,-,TGCGCCAGCAGCTTGGGCCAGCCCCTAAATCAGCCCCAGCATTTT,CASSLGQPLNQPQHF
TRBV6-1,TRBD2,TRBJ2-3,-,TGTGCCAGCAGTGAAGGTGGGACTAGCGGGGGGTATACCACAGATACGCAGTATTTT,CASSEGGTSGGYTTDTQYF
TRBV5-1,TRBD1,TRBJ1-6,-,TGCGCCAGCAGCTTCGGACAGGAAGGTTCACCCCTCCACTTT,CASSFGQEGSPLHF
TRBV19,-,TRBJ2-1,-,TGTGCCAGTAGTATTCACACCTTTGAGGGTAACAATGAGCAGTTCTTC,CASSIHTFEGNNEQFF
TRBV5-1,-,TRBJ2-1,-,TGCGCCAGCAGCCTCCACCGAGGAGACAATGAGCAGTTCTTC,CASSLHRGDNEQFF
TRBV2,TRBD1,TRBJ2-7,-,TGTGCCAGCAGTGAAGACCTCGGGACAGTAATCCACGAGCAGTACTTC,CASSEDLGTVIHEQYF
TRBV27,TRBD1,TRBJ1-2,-,TGTGCCAGCAGTCCTCGACAGGGACTAACAGCTAACTATGGCTACACCTTC,CASSPRQGLTANYGYTF
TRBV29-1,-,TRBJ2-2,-,TGCAGCGTTTCAGACACGAACACCGGGGAGCTGTTTTTT,CSVSDTNTGELFF
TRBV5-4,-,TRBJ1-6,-,TGTGCCAGCAGCCGTCAGACAGCCCGCGGTAATTCACCCCTCCACTTT,CASSRQTARGNSPLHF
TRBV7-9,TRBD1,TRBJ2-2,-,TGTGCCAGCAGCTTGCAGGGGACAGGGAACACCGGGGAGCTGTTTTTT,CASSLQGTGNTGELFF
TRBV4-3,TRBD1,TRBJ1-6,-,TGCGCCAGCAGCCAAGAAACTGGCAGGGGGACACCCCTCCACTTT,CASSQETGRGTPLHF
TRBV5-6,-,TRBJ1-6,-,TGTGCCAGCAGCCGAAGGTTAAATTCACCCCTCCACTTT,CASSRRLNSPLHF
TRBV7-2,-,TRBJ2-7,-,TGTGCCAGCAGCTTACGGCAGGTAACCTACGAGCAGTACTTC,CASSLRQVTYEQYF